This record covers a single TCR beta chain. Antigen specificity is unknown. Clones were read by immunoSEQ multiplex PCR, and TCRdb kept only the in-frame ones, dropping some. The data show about 25,000 clones, 60% to 80% seen once. This entry comes from a study of PD-1 blockade in classical Hodgkin lymphoma. Study outcomes and limitations: The baseline diversity of complete responders showed similarity to that of newly diagnosed patients.

Germline V gene lookup returns CDR1 SGHDN and CDR2 FVKESK. The V gene lost 3 bases and the J gene lost 7 bases, with 4 bases spanning the gap. The CDR3 length is 12 residues. Each patient experienced a relapse that followed autologous stem cell transplantation, and brentuximab vedotin exposure varied. Reported best responses ranged across complete response, partial response or progressive disease. This material consisted of peripheral blood mononuclear cells (PBMCs), taken at baseline. This clonotype was obtained from a human donor with classical Hodgkin lymphoma. The chain is built from TRBV14 and TRBJ1-6; D uncertain. The CDR3 loop is CASSHRNSPLHF. DNA of the CDR3: TGTGCCAGCAGCCACCGAAATTCACCCCTCCACTTT.